This T cell receptor beta chain appears in the sequencing data of a study of blood T cell repertoires in COVID-19. This clone was seen just once. In the original workflow: Scientists estimated how many nucleated cells there were by amplifying reference gene primers. TCRdb keeps only in-frame clones here, not all; method: immunoSEQ multiplex PCR. V and J calls and clone size are those listed in that table; D and trimming were worked out from the DNA. Of around 100,000 clones listed, 70% to 90% are singletons. This CDR3 region has 16 residues. Germline CDR1 is SNHLY and CDR2 is FYNNEI. With 7 bases clipped from V and 7 bases from J, the junction kept 14 bases outside the gene matches.

The clonotype was recovered from a woman aged 55-69 years with acute or convalescent COVID-19. The chain uses TRBV2 and TRBJ1-4; the match to TRBD1 covers 8 bases. Sequenced material: peripheral blood. The CDR3 DNA follows: TGTGCCAGCATTAGATCGTCAGGGGGCGGTTTTGAAAAACTGTTTTTT. Translating it yields CASIRSSGGGFEKLFF.